A selection of T cell receptor beta chains follows, all from one sample in a study of blood T cell repertoires in COVID-19. The method was immunoSEQ multiplex PCR; TCRdb's version includes in-frame clones alone and lacks a portion of them. The sample lists fewer than 35,000 clones; roughly 88% were seen once. Sequences were obtained from peripheral blood. These receptors were obtained from a woman aged 45-60 years with active COVID-19. Both conserved end residues are part of each CDR3. D genes are given only for firm matches. Clone sizes are given selectively: once, few, many, or a class where the clone is expanded.

d_call | j_call | v_call | clone_size | cdr3_nt | cdr3_aa
. | TRBJ2-7 | TRBV7-2 | . | TGTGCCAGCAGCTTAGCGTTGGGGGCGAGTGAGCAGTACTTC | CASSLALGASEQYF
. | TRBJ1-1 | TRBV19 | . | TGTGCCAGTAGTATGTCCGACAGTTCGGCGAACACTGAAGCTTTCTTT | CASSMSDSSANTEAFF
. | TRBJ1-1 | TRBV14 | . | TGTGCCAGCAGCCAAGAAGCCGGGAGGGCTGAAGCTTTCTTT | CASSQEAGRAEAFF
. | TRBJ2-1 | TRBV6-5 | . | TGTGCCAGCAGCCCAGAGGAGTTGGGTGAGCAGTTCTTC | CASSPEELGEQFF
TRBD1 | TRBJ1-1 | TRBV11-2 | . | TGTGCCAGCAGCCTCGGACAGGGCACTTTGAACACTGAAGCTTTCTTT | CASSLGQGTLNTEAFF
. | TRBJ2-1 | TRBV19 | once | TGTGCCAGTAGTCCTTCGGGAGTGTTCGATGAGCAGTTCTTC | CASSPSGVFDEQFF
TRBD2 | TRBJ2-7 | TRBV10-1 | . | TGCGCCAGCAGTGATTCAGACGGGACTAGCGGCATACGCGAGCAGTACTTC | CASSDSDGTSGIREQYF
TRBD1 | TRBJ2-3 | TRBV6-2/TRBV6-3 | . | TGTGCCAGCAGCCAGGGACAGGGGGCAACAGATACGCAGTATTTT | CASSQGQGATDTQYF
TRBD1 | TRBJ1-6 | TRBV27 | . | TGTGCCAGCGGCCTACGACAGGGGAATTCACCCCTCCACTTT | CASGLRQGNSPLHF
. | TRBJ1-3 | TRBV28 | . | TGTGCCAGCTTAGGGCAGGGGAGAAACACCATATATTTT | CASLGQGRNTIYF
TRBD1 | TRBJ1-1 | TRBV27 | . | TGTGCCAGCAGTTTAGGCAAGGGGGCGAACACTGAAGCTTTCTTT | CASSLGKGANTEAFF
TRBD2 | TRBJ2-1 | TRBV7-9 | . | TGTGCCAGCAGGGCCGGGACTAGCGCGGGCAATGAGCAGTTCTTC | CASRAGTSAGNEQFF
. | TRBJ1-2 | TRBV4-1 | . | TGCGCCAGCAGCCAGCCTTTTGAGGGAAACTATGGCTACACCTTC | CASSQPFEGNYGYTF
. | TRBJ2-7 | TRBV19 | . | TGTGCCAGTAGTATAGTTAGGGGCTACGAGCAGTACTTC | CASSIVRGYEQYF
. | TRBJ2-1 | TRBV6-6 | . | TGTGCCAGCAGTTACAGACTGGGTGAGCAGTTCTTC | CASSYRLGEQFF
. | TRBJ1-2 | TRBV29-1 | . | TGCAGCGTTGAGTCAGGGGCGGACTATGGCTACACCTTC | CSVESGADYGYTF
. | TRBJ1-1 | TRBV11-3 | . | TGTGCCAGCAGCTACGGACAGCACACTGAAGCTTTCTTT | CASSYGQHTEAFF
TRBD2 | TRBJ2-1 | TRBV7-3 | . | TGTGCCAGCAGCTTAACGGGAGGGTTCTACAATGAGCAGTTCTTC | CASSLTGGFYNEQFF
TRBD1 | TRBJ1-1 | TRBV4-2 | . | TGTGCCAGCAGCAACAGGGGATCTGGAGAGTCCACTGAAGCTTTCTTT | CASSNRGSGESTEAFF
TRBD1 | TRBJ2-7 | TRBV19 | . | TGTGCCAGTGCACAGGGGGTCAGCGAGCAGTACTTC | CASAQGVSEQYF
TRBD1 | TRBJ1-2 | TRBV19 | . | TGTGCCAGTAGTACCCGCCGGGACAGGAGTTATGGCTACACCTTC | CASSTRRDRSYGYTF
TRBD1 | TRBJ2-2 | TRBV10-1 | . | TGCGCCAGCAGCTCCGGGACAGTAAACACCGGGGAGCTGTTTTTT | CASSSGTVNTGELFF
. | TRBJ2-1 | TRBV5-4 | . | TGTGCCAGCAGCTTACGAGGGATCTACAATGAGCAGTTCTTC | CASSLRGIYNEQFF
. | TRBJ2-1 | TRBV6-1 | . | TGTGCCAGCAGTGAAAGTTCTAGCGCGAACTACAATGAGCAGTTCTTC | CASSESSSANYNEQFF
TRBD2 | TRBJ2-3 | TRBV5-1 | . | TGCGCCAGCAGCTTGTGGGCTAGCGGGAGCCGTAGCACAGATACGCAGTATTTT | CASSLWASGSRSTDTQYF
TRBD2 | TRBJ2-2 | TRBV24-1 | . | TGTGCCACCAGTGACTCCAGACTAGCGGGAGTTGTAAACGGGGAGCTGTTTTTT | CATSDSRLAGVVNGELFF
TRBD1 | TRBJ2-7 | TRBV29-1 | . | TGCAGCGTCTCTCGAGGGGGCGGCGAGCAGTACTTC | CSVSRGGGEQYF
. | TRBJ1-3 | TRBV3-1/TRBV3-2 | . | TGTGCCAGCAGCCAAGATCAGGCAGCGGGAGGAAACACCATATATTTT | CASSQDQAAGGNTIYF
TRBD2 | TRBJ2-2 | TRBV6-2/TRBV6-3 | . | TGTGCCAGCAGTTACTCGACACCTAGCGGGACCGGGGAGCTGTTTTTT | CASSYSTPSGTGELFF
TRBD1 | TRBJ1-2 | TRBV6-2/TRBV6-3 | . | TGTGCCAGCAGTCCCCTGACAGGGAACTATGGCTACACCTTC | CASSPLTGNYGYTF
. | TRBJ2-1 | TRBV18 | . | TGTGCCAGCTCCATGGCGGGCGGGGTCTACAATGAGCAGTTCTTC | CASSMAGGVYNEQFF
. | TRBJ1-5 | TRBV6-5 | . | TGTGCCAGCAACAGGGATAGCAATCAGCCCCAGCATTTT | CASNRDSNQPQHF